The text below deals with one T cell receptor beta chain. This entry comes from a study of shared clonotypes between healthy human individuals. The CDR3 is 16 residues long. From germline, CDR1 is LNHDA and CDR2 SQIVND (reference sequence). V was trimmed by 6 bases and J by 4 bases, leaving 21 bases between them. Per the original methods: Junction-only sequences without quality scores came from ImmunoSEQ, so filtering differed. Repertoires were generated with immunoSEQ multiplex PCR, while TCRdb's copy carries only in-frame clones and drops some. The V and J calls and the clone size are those of that table, but D and trimming were determined from the DNA. The sample lists roughly 1,100,000 clones, more than 60% seen once, with about 1.5% in the top ten.

Sequences were obtained from memory CD4+ T cells sorted from blood. Subset described: CD45RA-negative fraction. This TCR was sampled from a man between 18 and 35 years old in good health. The V and J genes are TRBV19 and TRBJ1-1; D not certain. CDR3 coding DNA: TGTGCCAGTAGAGACACAGCGACCGGGGAGGGCACTGAAGCTTTCTTT. It is translated as CASRDTATGEGTEAFF.